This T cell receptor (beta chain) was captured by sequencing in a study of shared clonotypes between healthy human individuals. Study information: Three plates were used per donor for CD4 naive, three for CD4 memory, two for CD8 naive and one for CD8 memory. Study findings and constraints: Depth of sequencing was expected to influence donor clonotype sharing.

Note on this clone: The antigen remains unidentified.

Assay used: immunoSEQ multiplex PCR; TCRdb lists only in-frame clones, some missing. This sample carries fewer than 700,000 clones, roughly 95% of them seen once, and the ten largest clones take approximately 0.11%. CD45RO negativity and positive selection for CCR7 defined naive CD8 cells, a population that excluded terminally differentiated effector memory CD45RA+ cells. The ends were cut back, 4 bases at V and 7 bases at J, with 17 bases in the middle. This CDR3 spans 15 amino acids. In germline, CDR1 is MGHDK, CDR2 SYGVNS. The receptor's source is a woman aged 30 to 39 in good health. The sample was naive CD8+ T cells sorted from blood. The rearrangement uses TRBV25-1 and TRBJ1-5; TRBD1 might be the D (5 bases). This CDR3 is CASSGGRTRDQPQHF. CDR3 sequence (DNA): TGTGCCAGCAGTGGGGGACGTACGAGGGACCAGCCCCAGCATTTT.